This is a list of T cell receptor beta chains from one sample in a study of blood T cell repertoires in COVID-19. Produced via immunoSEQ multiplex PCR; TCRdb's table is partial and in-frame only. The sample lists roughly 140,000 clones, roughly 84% seen once, with around 7.2% in the top ten. The specimen was peripheral blood. Receptors were obtained from a woman in her forties or fifties in a cohort sampled during active or convalescent COVID-19. Both conserved end residues are part of each CDR3. The order of the fields is J gene, V gene, D gene, clone size, CDR3 protein, CDR3 DNA. The D gene is left open where the match is weak. Only some rows state a clone size, as once, few, many or a class for expanded clones.

TRBJ2-7,TRBV2,-,-,CASSDFLGQYF,TGTGCCAGCAGTGACTTTCTCGGGCAGTACTTC
TRBJ1-2,TRBV3-1/TRBV3-2,-,-,CASSPRGTSAVGRGYTF,TGTGCCAGCAGCCCTAGGGGGACGTCGGCGGTCGGAAGGGGCTACACCTTC
TRBJ1-2,TRBV12-3/TRBV12-4,-,-,CASSRRGYTF,TGTGCCAGCAGTCGTCGGGGCTACACCTTC
TRBJ1-1,TRBV4-1,TRBD1,many,CASSQARQGVGSEAFF,TGCGCCAGCAGCCAAGCCCGACAGGGTGTGGGGTCTGAAGCTTTCTTT
TRBJ2-1,TRBV5-5,-,-,CASSLTTLYNEQFF,TGTGCCAGCAGCTTAACGACACTTTACAATGAGCAGTTCTTC
TRBJ2-2,TRBV29-1,TRBD1,few,CSVQVPGTVTGELFF,TGCAGCGTCCAAGTACCCGGGACAGTCACCGGGGAGCTGTTTTTT
TRBJ1-1,TRBV11-1,-,few,CASSLTPTGMNTEAFF,TGTGCCAGCAGCTTAACCCCGACAGGCATGAACACTGAAGCTTTCTTT
TRBJ1-2,TRBV27,-,-,CASSSQVSNYGYTF,TGTGCCAGCTCCTCACAGGTGTCTAACTATGGCTACACCTTC
TRBJ2-1,TRBV9,TRBD1,-,CASSPRGLFMNEQFF,TGTGCCAGCAGCCCCAGGGGGTTGTTTATGAATGAGCAGTTCTTC
TRBJ2-5,TRBV2,TRBD2,-,CATPGASGGETQYF,TGTGCCACCCCGGGGGCTAGCGGGGGGGAGACCCAGTACTTC
TRBJ2-7,TRBV5-1,-,-,CASSLDGGLLYEQYF,TGCGCCAGCAGCTTGGATGGGGGGTTGCTCTACGAGCAGTACTTC
TRBJ1-4,TRBV6-5,TRBD1,few,CASSSHGQGVNEKLFF,TGTGCCAGCAGTTCCCACGGACAGGGAGTTAATGAAAAACTGTTTTTT
TRBJ2-7,TRBV19,TRBD1,many,CASSPTGGNYEQYF,TGTGCCAGTAGTCCGACAGGGGGAAACTACGAGCAGTACTTC
TRBJ2-1,TRBV29-1,-,-,CSVDEGTPNEQFF,TGCAGCGTTGACGAAGGGACTCCGAATGAGCAGTTCTTC
TRBJ2-7,TRBV10-3,TRBD1,-,CAISDQQGAASYEQYF,TGTGCCATCAGTGACCAACAGGGGGCAGCGTCCTACGAGCAGTACTTC
TRBJ1-1,TRBV6-5,-,-,CASSYARQLNTEAFF,TGTGCCAGCAGTTACGCGAGACAGTTGAACACTGAAGCTTTCTTT
TRBJ1-2,TRBV5-8,-,-,CASSLARSGGDYGYTF,TGTGCCAGCAGCTTGGCCCGGTCGGGGGGCGACTATGGCTACACCTTC
TRBJ2-5,TRBV6-5,TRBD1,-,CASSYSDRGLGETQYF,TGTGCCAGCAGTTATTCGGACAGGGGGCTCGGGGAGACCCAGTACTTC
TRBJ1-1,TRBV19,-,few,CASRGLAGMNTEAFF,TGTGCCAGTAGGGGCCTGGCAGGGATGAACACTGAAGCTTTCTTT
TRBJ1-5,TRBV19,TRBD1,-,CASSIGQGAYQPQHF,TGTGCCAGTAGTATAGGGCAGGGGGCTTATCAGCCCCAGCATTTT
TRBJ2-7,TRBV29-1,TRBD1,-,CSVDRGQVSGGSYEQYF,TGCAGCGTCGACAGGGGGCAGGTCAGCGGGGGCTCCTACGAGCAGTACTTC
TRBJ1-5,TRBV4-3,-,-,CASSPAPGQPQHF,TGCGCCAGCAGCCCAGCTCCGGGTCAGCCCCAGCATTTT
TRBJ1-1,TRBV7-8,-,-,CASSLTINTEAFF,TGTGCCAGCAGCTTGACAATAAACACTGAAGCTTTCTTT
TRBJ1-2,TRBV10-3,TRBD1,-,CAAGQGTQKGYTF,TGTGCCGCCGGACAGGGGACCCAGAAGGGCTACACCTTC
TRBJ1-1,TRBV11-2,-,-,CASSLALNAFGAFF,TGTGCCAGCAGCTTAGCTCTCAACGCCTTCGGGGCTTTCTTT
TRBJ1-5,TRBV6-5,-,-,CASISSQGTNQPQHF,TGTGCCAGCATCAGCTCCCAGGGTACAAATCAGCCCCAGCATTTT
TRBJ2-3,TRBV3-1/TRBV3-2,TRBD2,-,CASSQDHGGDTQYF,TGTGCCAGCAGCCAAGATCACGGGGGGGATACGCAGTATTTT
TRBJ2-5,TRBV9,TRBD1,-,CASSAWPGTVQETQYF,TGTGCCAGCAGCGCCTGGCCCGGGACAGTCCAAGAGACCCAGTACTTC
TRBJ2-5,TRBV2,-,few,CASQRGREETQYF,TGTGCCAGCCAAAGGGGCAGAGAAGAGACCCAGTACTTC
TRBJ1-3,TRBV7-9,-,-,CASSGYRSKDTIYF,TGTGCCAGCAGCGGTTACAGGTCCAAGGACACCATATATTTT
TRBJ1-1,TRBV19,-,-,CATQTGMNTEAFF,TGTGCCACCCAGACAGGAATGAACACTGAAGCTTTCTTT
TRBJ2-3,TRBV29-1,TRBD2,-,CSVEERGGHTDTQYF,TGCAGCGTTGAGGAGCGGGGGGGCCACACAGATACGCAGTATTTT
TRBJ1-6,TRBV5-1,-,-,CASSAGGAGLYNSPLHF,TGCGCCAGCAGCGCGGGGGGCGCCGGTCTTTATAATTCACCCCTCCACTTT
TRBJ1-6,TRBV11-1,-,-,CASSSDSNSPLHF,TGTGCCAGCAGCTCGGACAGTAATTCACCCCTCCACTTT
TRBJ2-3,TRBV6-6,TRBD1,once,CASSYSRGRTDTQYF,TGTGCCAGCAGTTACTCGAGGGGGCGCACAGATACGCAGTATTTT
TRBJ2-3,TRBV3-1/TRBV3-2,-,once,CASSRMRVPTQYF,TGTGCCAGCAGCCGAATGAGGGTCCCTACGCAGTATTTT
TRBJ2-5,TRBV6-5,TRBD2,many,CASSVWRGGQETQYF,TGTGCCAGCAGCGTGTGGCGGGGGGGGCAAGAGACCCAGTACTTC
TRBJ2-7,TRBV5-6,TRBD2,-,CASSTSGLAGYEQYF,TGTGCCAGCAGCACCTCGGGACTAGCGGGATACGAGCAGTACTTC
TRBJ2-1,TRBV7-3,TRBD1,-,CASSRDSSYNEQFF,TGTGCCAGCAGCCGGGACAGCTCCTACAATGAGCAGTTCTTC
TRBJ1-3,TRBV18,TRBD1,once,CASSPGTGSTIYF,TGTGCCAGCTCACCCGGGACAGGGTCCACCATATATTTT
TRBJ1-1,TRBV5-1,-,-,CASSWGDSEAFF,TGCGCCAGCAGCTGGGGGGATTCTGAAGCTTTCTTT
TRBJ1-6,TRBV4-3,TRBD1,-,CASSQSWGTANSPLHF,TGCGCCAGCAGCCAAAGTTGGGGGACAGCTAATTCACCCCTCCACTTT
TRBJ1-1,TRBV3-1/TRBV3-2,-,-,CASSPTTNTEAFF,TGTGCCAGCAGCCCGACAACCAACACTGAAGCTTTCTTT
TRBJ1-4,TRBV18,TRBD1,-,CASSPPGQGALGYEKLFF,TGTGCCAGCTCACCTCCGGGACAGGGGGCCTTAGGCTATGAAAAACTGTTTTTT
TRBJ2-3,TRBV7-3,-,-,CASSLASTDTQYF,TGTGCCAGCAGCTTGGCCAGCACAGATACGCAGTATTTT
TRBJ2-3,TRBV28,TRBD2,-,CASSWTSIADTQYF,TGTGCCAGCAGTTGGACTAGCATTGCAGATACGCAGTATTTT
TRBJ2-7,TRBV7-8,TRBD1,-,CASRAGDRRPYEQYF,TGTGCCAGCAGAGCCGGGGACAGGCGACCCTACGAGCAGTACTTC
TRBJ2-7,TRBV7-9,TRBD1,once,CASSSWTGSSYEQYF,TGTGCCAGCAGCTCATGGACAGGTAGCTCCTACGAGCAGTACTTC
TRBJ1-2,TRBV7-2,-,once,CASSRGGSSNYGYTF,TGTGCCAGCAGTCGAGGAGGCAGCAGTAACTATGGCTACACCTTC
TRBJ1-1,TRBV7-9,TRBD1,-,CASSSRTGTTAEAFF,TGTGCCAGCAGCTCTCGGACAGGTACTACGGCTGAAGCTTTCTTT
TRBJ1-2,TRBV7-2,TRBD1,-,CASSSSLQGGANYGYTF,TGTGCCAGCAGCTCTTCTCTACAGGGGGGAGCTAACTATGGCTACACCTTC
TRBJ1-2,TRBV7-6,TRBD1,-,CASSSTGEYGYTF,TGTGCCAGCAGCTCCACAGGGGAATATGGCTACACCTTC
TRBJ2-1,TRBV30,-,-,CAWSVLQEGEQFF,TGTGCCTGGAGTGTACTTCAGGAGGGTGAGCAGTTCTTC
TRBJ2-5,TRBV6-2/TRBV6-3,TRBD1,few,CASSYETGGAETQYF,TGTGCCAGCAGTTACGAAACAGGGGGCGCGGAGACCCAGTACTTC
TRBJ2-5,TRBV14,-,-,CASSQAPSREETQYF,TGTGCCAGCAGCCAAGCCCCCTCCCGGGAAGAGACCCAGTACTTC
TRBJ2-7,TRBV19,TRBD2,-,CASSISGAHSYEQYF,TGTGCCAGTAGTATCAGCGGGGCCCACTCCTACGAGCAGTACTTC
TRBJ2-3,TRBV10-1,-,-,CASSERGIIPDTQYF,TGCGCCAGCAGTGAGAGGGGGATCATCCCAGATACGCAGTATTTT
TRBJ1-6,TRBV10-3,-,-,CAISESGGGDSPLHF,TGTGCCATCAGTGAGTCAGGCGGGGGTGATTCACCCCTCCACTTT